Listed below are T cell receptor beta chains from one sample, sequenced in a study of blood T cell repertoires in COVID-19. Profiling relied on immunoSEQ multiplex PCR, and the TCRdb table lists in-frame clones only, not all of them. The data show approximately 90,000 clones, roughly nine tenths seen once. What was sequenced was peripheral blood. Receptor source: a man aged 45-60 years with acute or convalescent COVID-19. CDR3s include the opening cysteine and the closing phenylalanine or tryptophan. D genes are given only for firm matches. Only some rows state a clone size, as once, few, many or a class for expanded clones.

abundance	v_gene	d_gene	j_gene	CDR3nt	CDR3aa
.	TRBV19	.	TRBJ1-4	TGTGCCAGTAGTATGGGCTACAGTCATAATGAAAAACTGTTTTTT	CASSMGYSHNEKLFF
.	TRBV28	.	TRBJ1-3	TGTGCCAGCAGTCGGCGCGGGACCTCTGTCAGGGGAAACACCATATATTTT	CASSRRGTSVRGNTIYF
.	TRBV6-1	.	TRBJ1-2	TGTGCCAGCAGTGACACCAGGGCCACCTATGGCTACACCTTC	CASSDTRATYGYTF
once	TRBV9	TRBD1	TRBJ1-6	TGTGCCAGCAGCGTAGAGGCAACAGGGGGTAATTCACCCCTCCACTTT	CASSVEATGGNSPLHF
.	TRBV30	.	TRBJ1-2	TGTGCCTGGAGTGTAGGATTGGCCAGGGGTTTGTATGGCTACACCTTC	CAWSVGLARGLYGYTF
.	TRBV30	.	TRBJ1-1	TGTGCCTGGAGTGTGGGAGGTGAAGCTTTCTTT	CAWSVGGEAFF
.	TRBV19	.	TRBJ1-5	TGTGCCGGGGGGAACCAGGGAGGCCGCTATAGCAATCAGCCCCAGCATTTT	CAGGNQGGRYSNQPQHF
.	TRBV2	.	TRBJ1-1	TGTGCCAGCAGTGATCGGGGGAACACTGAAGCTTTCTTT	CASSDRGNTEAFF
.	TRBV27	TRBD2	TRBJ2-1	TGTGCCAGCAGTTTCAGGGGAGCGGGGGCGAATGAGCAGTTCTTC	CASSFRGAGANEQFF
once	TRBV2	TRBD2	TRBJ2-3	TGTGCCAGCAGTCCTCAGGGAGGGCAGTCAGATACGCAGTATTTT	CASSPQGGQSDTQYF
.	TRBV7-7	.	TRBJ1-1	TGTGCCAGCAGCCCGTTAATCACTGAAGCTTTCTTT	CASSPLITEAFF
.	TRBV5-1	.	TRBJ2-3	TGCGCCAGCGCATCGGACATCCCCACAGATACGCAGTATTTT	CASASDIPTDTQYF
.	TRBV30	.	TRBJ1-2	TGTGCCTGGAGTGCAGGGGTTAACTATGGCTACACCTTC	CAWSAGVNYGYTF
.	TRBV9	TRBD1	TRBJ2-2	TGTGCCAGCAGCGTAGACAGGGGATGGACCGGGGAGCTGTTTTTT	CASSVDRGWTGELFF
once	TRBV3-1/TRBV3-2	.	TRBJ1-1	TGTGCCTCCGGGTACCTGAACACTGAAGCTTTCTTT	CASGYLNTEAFF
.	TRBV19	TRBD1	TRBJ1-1	TGTGCCAGTACAATATCGACAGGGGCTAATGAAGCTTTCTTT	CASTISTGANEAFF
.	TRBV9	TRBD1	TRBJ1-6	TGTGCCAGCAGCGGCGGGACAGCCCTTTTTGGACCCCTCCACTTT	CASSGGTALFGPLHF
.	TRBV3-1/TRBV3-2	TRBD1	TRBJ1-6	TGTGCCAGCAGCCTGTCTCGGGACAGCTCACCCCTCCACTTT	CASSLSRDSSPLHF
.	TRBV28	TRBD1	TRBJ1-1	TGTGCCAGCAGTCCCTCGACAGGGTACACTGAAGCTTTCTTT	CASSPSTGYTEAFF
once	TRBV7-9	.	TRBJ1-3	TGTGCCAGCAGGCCAGGGGAAGATGGAAACACCATATATTTT	CASRPGEDGNTIYF
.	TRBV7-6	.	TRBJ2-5	TGTGCCAGCAGCTTAGCGGTTTCAGGGAACCAAGAGACCCAGTACTTC	CASSLAVSGNQETQYF
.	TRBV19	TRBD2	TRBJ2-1	TGTGCCAGTAGTTCTCGCGGGGGACCCTACAATGAGCAGTTCTTC	CASSSRGGPYNEQFF
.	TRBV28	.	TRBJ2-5	TGTGCCAGCAGTTCGATAGACACAGGGCACCGACAAGAGACCCAGTACTTC	CASSSIDTGHRQETQYF
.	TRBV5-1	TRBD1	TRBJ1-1	TGCGCCAGCAGCCCGGGACAGATGAACACTGAAGCTTTCTTT	CASSPGQMNTEAFF
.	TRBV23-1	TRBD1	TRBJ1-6	TGCGCCAGCAGTCAACCCGATAGGACAGGGGGTTTTTGGTCACCCCTCCACTTT	CASSQPDRTGGFWSPLHF
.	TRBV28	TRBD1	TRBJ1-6	TGTGCCAGCAGTTTCAGGGGGGAATCACCCCTCCACTTT	CASSFRGESPLHF
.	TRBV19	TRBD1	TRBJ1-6	TGTGCCAGTAGTTCCCCTCCTGGACAGGGTTCCTATAATTCACCCCTCCACTTT	CASSSPPGQGSYNSPLHF
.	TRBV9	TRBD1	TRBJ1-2	TGTGCCAGCAGCTCTCCTGGGACAGGGGTAGTCTATGGCTACACCTTC	CASSSPGTGVVYGYTF
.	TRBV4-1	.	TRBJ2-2	TGCGCCAGCAGCCAACATCTTCGGGGGGCGAGGGGCGGGGACACCGGGGAGCTGTTTTTT	CASSQHLRGARGGDTGELFF
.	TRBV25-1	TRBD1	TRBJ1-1	TGTGCCAGCAGTGAGACCACAGGGGTTGAGACTGAAGCTTTCTTT	CASSETTGVETEAFF
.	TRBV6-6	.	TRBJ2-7	TGTGCCAGCACAACGAGTGGGGGGTCCTACGAGCAGTACTTC	CASTTSGGSYEQYF
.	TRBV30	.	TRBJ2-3	TGTGCCCAAGGAGAGTTCAGCACAGATACGCAGTATTTT	CAQGEFSTDTQYF
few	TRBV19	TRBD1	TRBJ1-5	TGTGCCAGTAGTGATAACAGGGGACAGCCCCAGCATTTT	CASSDNRGQPQHF
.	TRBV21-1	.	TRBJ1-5	TGTGCCAGCTACCGACAGGCATTTGCTTATGTTCAGCCCCAGCATTTT	CASYRQAFAYVQPQHF
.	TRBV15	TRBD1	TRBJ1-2	TGTGCCACCAGTACTACAGGGGGCGCCCGGTATGGCTACACCTTC	CATSTTGGARYGYTF
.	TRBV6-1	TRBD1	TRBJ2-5	TGTGCCAGCAGTGAAGCCGGGACAGGGGGCGCTTGGTATAAAGAGACCCAGTACTTC	CASSEAGTGGAWYKETQYF
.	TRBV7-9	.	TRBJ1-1	TGTGCCAGCAGCACCTACCGGGTTAGTAAGAACACTGAAGCTTTCTTT	CASSTYRVSKNTEAFF
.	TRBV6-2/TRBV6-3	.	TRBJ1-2	TGTGCCAGCAGTAAGACAGACTATGGCTACACCTTC	CASSKTDYGYTF